This paragraph reports one T cell receptor beta chain. Its antigen is not identified. Unique molecular identifiers were carried by the TCR beta cDNA libraries. TCRdb redid the calling of the PCR reads with MiXCR, one entry per CDR3 protein. Here the sample spans 700,000 to 800,000 distinct CDR3 sequences, 30% being singletons. The record originates from a study of post-analysis software for immune sequencing data. Study findings and constraints: People with multiple sclerosis had a significantly lower normalized Chao1 diversity than controls did. TRBV5-6, TRBV5-1 and TRBV20-1 belonged to a set of about five TRBV segments that were more frequent in patients than controls.

V was cut by 3 bases and J by 13 bases, with 22 bases left in between. Germline lookup yields CDR1 DFQATT and CDR2 SNEGSKA (reference sequence). This CDR3 has 14 amino acids. This rearrangement joins TRBV20-1 to TRBJ2-1; D gene unclear. Sequenced material: blood. The source of this sequence is a girl aged 10-17 years with multiple sclerosis. CDR3 sequence reads: CSASREAAAVTQFF. CDR3 in DNA: TGCAGTGCTAGCCGCGAGGCGGCGGCTGTGACCCAGTTCTTC.